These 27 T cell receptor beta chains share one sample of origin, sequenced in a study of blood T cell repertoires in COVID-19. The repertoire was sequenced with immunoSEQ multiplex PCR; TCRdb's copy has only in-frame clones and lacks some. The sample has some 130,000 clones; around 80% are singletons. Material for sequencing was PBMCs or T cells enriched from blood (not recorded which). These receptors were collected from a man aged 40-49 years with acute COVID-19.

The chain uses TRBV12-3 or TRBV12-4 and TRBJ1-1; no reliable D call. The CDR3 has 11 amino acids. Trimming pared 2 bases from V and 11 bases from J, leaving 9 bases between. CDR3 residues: CASSLSSEAFF. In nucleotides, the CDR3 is TGTGCCAGCAGTTTATCCTCCGAGGCTTTCTTT.

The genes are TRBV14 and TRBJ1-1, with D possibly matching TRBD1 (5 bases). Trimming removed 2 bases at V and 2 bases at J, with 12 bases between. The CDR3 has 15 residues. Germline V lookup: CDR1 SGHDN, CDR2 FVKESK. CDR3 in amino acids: CASSQLPGGNTEAFF. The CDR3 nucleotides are TGTGCCAGCAGCCAATTGCCGGGGGGTAACACTGAAGCTTTCTTT.

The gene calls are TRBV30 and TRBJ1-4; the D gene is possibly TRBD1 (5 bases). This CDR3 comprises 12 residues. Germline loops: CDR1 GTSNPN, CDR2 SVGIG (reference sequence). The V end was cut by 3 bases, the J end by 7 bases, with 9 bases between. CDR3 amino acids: CAWSTGGEKLFF. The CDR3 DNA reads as TGTGCCTGGAGCACGGGGGGTGAAAAACTGTTTTTT. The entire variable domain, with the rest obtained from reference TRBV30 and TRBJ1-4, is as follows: SQTIHQWPATLVQPVGSPLSLECTVEGTSNPNLYWYRQAAGRGLQLLFYSVGIGQISSEVPQNLSASRPQDRQFILSSKKLLLSDSGFYLCAWSTGGEKLFFGSGTQLSVL.

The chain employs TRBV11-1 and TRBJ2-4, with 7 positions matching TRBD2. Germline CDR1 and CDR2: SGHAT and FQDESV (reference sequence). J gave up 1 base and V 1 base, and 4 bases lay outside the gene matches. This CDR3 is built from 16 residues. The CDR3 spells CASSLGGSGAKNIQYF. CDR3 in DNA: TGTGCCAGCAGCTTAGGAGGTAGCGGGGCCAAAAACATTCAGTACTTC.

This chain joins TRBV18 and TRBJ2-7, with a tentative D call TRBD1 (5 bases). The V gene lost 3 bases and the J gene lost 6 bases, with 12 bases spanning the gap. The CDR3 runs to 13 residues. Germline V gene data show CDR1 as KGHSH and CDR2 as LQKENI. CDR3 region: CASSPDTGREQYF. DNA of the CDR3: TGTGCCAGCTCACCGGATACAGGTCGCGAGCAGTACTTC.

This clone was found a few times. The CDR3 nucleotides are TGCGCCAGCAGTCAATCGACCGATCCCCCACTAGCGGGTGCCGCCTACGAGCAGTACTTC. It yields the protein CASSQSTDPPLAGAAYEQYF. The rearrangement links TRBV23-1 to TRBJ2-7; 9 bases are shared with TRBD2. TRBV23-1 is recorded as an ORF, its role being uncertain. After removal of 0 bases from V and 2 bases from J, the junction contained 17 bases not matched to a gene. The CDR3 consists of 20 residues.

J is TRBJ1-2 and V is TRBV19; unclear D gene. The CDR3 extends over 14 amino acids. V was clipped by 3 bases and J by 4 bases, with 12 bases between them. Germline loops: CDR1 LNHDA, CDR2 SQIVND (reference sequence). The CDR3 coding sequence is TGTGCCAGTAGTATTGTTGCAGGCACCTATGGCTACACCTTC. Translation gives CASSIVAGTYGYTF.

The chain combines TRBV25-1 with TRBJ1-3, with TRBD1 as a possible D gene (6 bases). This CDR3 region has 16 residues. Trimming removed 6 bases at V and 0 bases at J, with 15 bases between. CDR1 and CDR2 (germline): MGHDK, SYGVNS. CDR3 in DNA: TGTGCCAGCAGGGGCGGGGGGGCGAGCTCTGGAAACACCATATATTTT. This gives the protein CASRGGGASSGNTIYF.

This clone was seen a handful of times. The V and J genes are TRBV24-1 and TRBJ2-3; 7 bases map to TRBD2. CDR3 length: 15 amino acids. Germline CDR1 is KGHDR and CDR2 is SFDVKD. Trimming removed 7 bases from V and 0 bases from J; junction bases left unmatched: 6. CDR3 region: CATRLGGGSTDTQYF. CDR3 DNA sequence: TGTGCCACCAGACTCGGGGGAGGGAGCACAGATACGCAGTATTTT.

The CDR3 DNA is TGTGCCAGTAGTAAAGGTGCTAGCGGAAAGACCCAGTACTTC. This codes for CASSKGASGKTQYF. The genes are TRBV19 and TRBJ2-5, with 7 bases lining up with TRBD2. The CDR3 is made up of 14 amino acids. The junction had 8 bases not matched to a gene; V was cut back by 4 bases and J by 6 bases. Germline CDR1 reads LNHDA; CDR2 reads SQIVND (reference sequence).

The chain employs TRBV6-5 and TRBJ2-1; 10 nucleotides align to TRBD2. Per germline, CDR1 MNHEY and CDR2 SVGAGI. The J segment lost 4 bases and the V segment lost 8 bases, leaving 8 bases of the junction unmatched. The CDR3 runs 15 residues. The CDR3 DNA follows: TGTGCCAGCCAACCCCTAGCGGGGGAGTACAATGAGCAGTTCTTC. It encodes CASQPLAGEYNEQFF.

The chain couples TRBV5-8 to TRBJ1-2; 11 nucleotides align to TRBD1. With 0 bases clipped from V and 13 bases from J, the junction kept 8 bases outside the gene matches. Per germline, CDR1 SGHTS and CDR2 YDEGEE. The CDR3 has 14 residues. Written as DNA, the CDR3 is TGTGCCAGCAGCTTGGCCGGGACAGGGGGAAAGGCCACCTTC. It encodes CASSLAGTGGKATF.

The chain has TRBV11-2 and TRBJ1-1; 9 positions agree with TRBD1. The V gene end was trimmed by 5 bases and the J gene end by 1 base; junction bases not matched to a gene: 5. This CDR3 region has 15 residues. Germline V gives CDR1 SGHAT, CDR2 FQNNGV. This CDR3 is CASSETGQGNTEAFF. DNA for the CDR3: TGTGCCAGCAGCGAGACGGGACAGGGGAACACTGAAGCTTTCTTT. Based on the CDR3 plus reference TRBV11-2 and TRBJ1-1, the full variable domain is EAGVAQSPRYKIIEKRQSVAFWCNPISGHATLYWYQQILGQGPKLLIQFQNNGVVDDSQLPKDRFSAERLKGVDSTLKIQPAKLEDSAVYLCASSETGQGNTEAFFGQGTRLTVV.

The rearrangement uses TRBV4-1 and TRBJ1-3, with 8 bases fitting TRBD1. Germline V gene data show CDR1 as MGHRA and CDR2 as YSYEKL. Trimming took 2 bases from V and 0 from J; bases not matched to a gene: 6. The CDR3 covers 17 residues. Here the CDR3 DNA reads TGCGCCAGCAGCCAACCGGGACAGGAGAGCTCTGGAAACACCATATATTTT. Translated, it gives CASSQPGQESSGNTIYF.

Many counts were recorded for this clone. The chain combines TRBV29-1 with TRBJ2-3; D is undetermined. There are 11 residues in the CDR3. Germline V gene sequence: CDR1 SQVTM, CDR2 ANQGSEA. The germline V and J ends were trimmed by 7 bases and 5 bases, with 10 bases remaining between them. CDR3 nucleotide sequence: TGCAGCGGGTCCCGCGGAGATACGCAGTATTTT. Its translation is CSGSRGDTQYF.

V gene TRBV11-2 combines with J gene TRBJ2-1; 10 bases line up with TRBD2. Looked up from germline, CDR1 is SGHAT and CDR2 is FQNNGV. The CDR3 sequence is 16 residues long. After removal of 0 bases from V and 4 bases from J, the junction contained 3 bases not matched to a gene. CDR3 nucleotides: TGTGCCAGCAGCTTAGAAGCGGGAGGGCCTTACAATGAGCAGTTCTTC. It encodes CASSLEAGGPYNEQFF.

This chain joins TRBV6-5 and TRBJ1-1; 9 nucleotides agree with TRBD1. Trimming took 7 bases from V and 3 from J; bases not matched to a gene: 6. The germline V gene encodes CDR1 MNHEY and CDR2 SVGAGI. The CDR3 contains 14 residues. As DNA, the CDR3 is TGTGCCAGCACCCCGACAGGGGGATACACTGAAGCTTTCTTT. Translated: CASTPTGGYTEAFF.

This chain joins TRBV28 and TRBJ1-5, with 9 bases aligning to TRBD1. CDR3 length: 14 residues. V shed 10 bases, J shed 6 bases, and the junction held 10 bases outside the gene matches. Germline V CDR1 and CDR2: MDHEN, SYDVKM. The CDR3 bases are TGTGCCACCGAGACAGGGGGGTCGGGTCAGCCCCAGCATTTT. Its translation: CATETGGSGQPQHF.

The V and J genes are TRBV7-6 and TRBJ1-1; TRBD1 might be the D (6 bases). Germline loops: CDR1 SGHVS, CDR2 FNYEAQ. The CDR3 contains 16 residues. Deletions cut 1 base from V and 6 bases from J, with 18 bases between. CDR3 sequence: CASSLGTGGGFAEAFF. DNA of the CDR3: TGTGCCAGCAGCTTAGGTACGGGAGGGGGGTTCGCTGAAGCTTTCTTT. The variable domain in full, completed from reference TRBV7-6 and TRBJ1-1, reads GAGVSQSPRYKVTKRGQDVALRCDPISGHVSLYWYRQALGQGPEFLTYFNYEAQQDKSGLPNDRFSAERPEGSISTLTIQRTEQRDSAMYRCASSLGTGGGFAEAFFGQGTRLTVV.

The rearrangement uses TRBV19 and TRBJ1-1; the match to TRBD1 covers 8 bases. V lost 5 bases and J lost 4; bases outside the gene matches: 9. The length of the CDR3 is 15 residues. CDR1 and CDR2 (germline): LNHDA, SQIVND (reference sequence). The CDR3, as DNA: TGTGCCAGTAGTTCCAGCCTGACAGGGGCCACTGAAGCTTTCTTT. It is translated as CASSSSLTGATEAFF. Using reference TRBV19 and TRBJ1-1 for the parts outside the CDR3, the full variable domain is DGGITQSPKYLFRKEGQNVTLSCEQNLNHDAMYWYRQDPGQGLRLIYYSQIVNDFQKGDIAEGYSVSREKKESFPLTVTSAQKNPTAFYLCASSSSLTGATEAFFGQGTRLTVV.

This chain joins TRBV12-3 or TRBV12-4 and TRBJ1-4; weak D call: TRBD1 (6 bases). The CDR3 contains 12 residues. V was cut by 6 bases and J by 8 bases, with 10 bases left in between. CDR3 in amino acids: CASRPGQEKLFF. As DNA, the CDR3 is TGTGCCAGCAGACCCGGACAGGAAAAACTGTTTTTT.

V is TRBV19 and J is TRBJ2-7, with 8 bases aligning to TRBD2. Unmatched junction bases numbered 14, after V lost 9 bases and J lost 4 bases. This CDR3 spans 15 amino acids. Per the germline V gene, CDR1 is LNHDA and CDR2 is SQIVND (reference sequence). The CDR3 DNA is TGTGCCAGCGCGAAAGCGGGAGCTGCCCTATACGAGCAGTACTTC. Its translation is CASAKAGAALYEQYF.

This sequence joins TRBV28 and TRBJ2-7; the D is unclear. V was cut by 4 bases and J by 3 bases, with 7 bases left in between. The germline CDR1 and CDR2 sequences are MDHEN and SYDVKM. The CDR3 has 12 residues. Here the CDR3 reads CASSSLIYEQYF. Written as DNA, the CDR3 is TGTGCCAGCAGTTCCTTAATCTACGAGCAGTACTTC.

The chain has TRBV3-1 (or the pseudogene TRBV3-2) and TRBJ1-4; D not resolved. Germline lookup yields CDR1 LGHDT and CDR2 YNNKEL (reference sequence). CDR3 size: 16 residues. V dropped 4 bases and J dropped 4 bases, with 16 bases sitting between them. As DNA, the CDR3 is TGTGCCAGCAGCCCGGCCCCGGGGAAGGGTAATGAAAAACTGTTTTTT. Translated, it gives CASSPAPGKGNEKLFF.

The CDR3 is CASSHDRGSYEQYF. The DNA for the CDR3 is TGCGCCAGCAGCCATGACAGGGGGTCCTACGAGCAGTACTTC. The J gene is TRBJ2-7, the V gene TRBV5-1, with 9 bases fitting TRBD1. The germline V gene encodes CDR1 SGHRS and CDR2 YFSETQ. The CDR3 totals 14 residues. Germline trimming cut 4 bases from V and 1 base from J; bases unmatched to any gene: 3.

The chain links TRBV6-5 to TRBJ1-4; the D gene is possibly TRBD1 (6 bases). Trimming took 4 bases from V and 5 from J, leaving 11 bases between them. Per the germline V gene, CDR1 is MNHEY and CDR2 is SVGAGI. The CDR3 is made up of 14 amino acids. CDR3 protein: CASSSGDQNEKLFF. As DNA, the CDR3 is TGTGCCAGCAGTTCAGGGGACCAGAATGAAAAACTGTTTTTT.

Written as DNA, the CDR3 is TGTGCCAGCAGCCCCAGCCTGGGACAGAGCTCCTACGAGCAGTACTTC. It yields the protein CASSPSLGQSSYEQYF. The rearrangement uses TRBV9 and TRBJ2-7; 7 bases match TRBD1. Losses at the gene ends were 4 bases for V and 0 bases for J; bases not matched to a gene: 10. CDR1 and CDR2 (germline): SGDLS, YYNGEE. The CDR3 consists of 16 residues.